This T cell receptor beta chain was recorded in a study of OX40 agonist ivuxolimab in advanced cancers. Whole-study context: Ivuxolimab, an antibody that agonizes OX40 (CD134), was administered to the patients. Patients were roughly 87% male with ages about 23 to 79, mean about 65.

Peripheral blood came from all dose cohorts at three timepoints. The CDR3 sequence is 14 residues long. Per the germline V gene, CDR1 is MNHNY and CDR2 is SVGAGI (reference sequence). The V gene lost 2 bases and the J gene lost 1 base, with 8 bases spanning the gap. The protocol was immunoSEQ multiplex PCR, while the TCRdb copy is restricted to in-frame clones and leaves out a portion. The table shows around 51,000 clones, with about 77% occurring only once. The gene calls are TRBV6-6 and TRBJ1-1; D not resolved. The receptor was derived from an adult with an advanced solid tumor such as melanoma, head and neck, liver or kidney cancer. The starting material was CD4+ or CD8+ T cells sorted from blood, obtained in a trial of the OX40 agonist ivuxolimab. The CDR3 sequence: CASSYAGRNTEAFF. CDR3 nucleotide sequence: TGTGCCAGCAGTTACGCGGGGAGGAACACTGAAGCTTTCTTT.